These 5 T cell receptor beta chains came from one sample sequenced in a study of naive and memory T cell subsets. Treatment given: skin biopsy from PPD injection site in Mantoux-positive individual. TCR cDNA received a 3' ligated oligonucleotide that carried a UMI. Ligated cDNA underwent four rounds of PCR with nested alpha and beta constant region primers and SP2. From the UMI-ligation and nested PCR reads, TCRdb called clonotypes with MiXCR, one entry per CDR3 protein. The table lists more than 30,000 distinct CDR3 sequences, about 7.4% of them singletons. This specimen consisted of skin, obtained from a tuberculin skin test site. The receptors originated from an adult in good health.

The table lists this clonotype with many counts. The J gene is TRBJ1-1, the V gene TRBV29-1; TRBD1 is a possible D gene (6 bases). Trimming removed 7 bases at V and 0 bases at J, with 9 bases between. The CDR3 length is 12 residues. Germline V gene sequence: CDR1 SQVTM, CDR2 ANQGSEA. The CDR3 sequence: CSATGMNTEAFF. The CDR3 coding sequence is TGCAGCGCCACAGGGATGAACACTGAAGCTTTCTTT.

This clonotype was seen ten or more times. The chain employs TRBV12-3 or TRBV12-4 and TRBJ2-1; 9 bases map to TRBD2. After removal of 5 bases from V and 7 bases from J, the junction contained 9 bases not matched to a gene. This CDR3 has 15 residues. In DNA form, the CDR3 reads TGTGCCAGCAGTCCACACCGAGGACTAGCGAATGAGCAGTTCTTC. Protein sequence: CASSPHRGLANEQFF.

The chain links TRBV7-2 to TRBJ2-7; 9 nucleotides match TRBD1. V shed 9 bases and J 6 bases; nucleotides not matched to a gene: 12. The CDR3 is 14 residues long. Germline CDR1 is SGHTA and CDR2 is FQGNSA. The CDR3 spells CARSPGTGRVEQYF. DNA of the CDR3: TGTGCCAGAAGCCCCGGGACAGGGCGGGTCGAGCAGTACTTC.

There are a few counts of this clonotype. Given a much more abundant clone one base away, this may be a read error. The chain recombines TRBV18 with TRBJ1-2; D is unresolved. The CDR3 sequence is 17 residues long. Germline CDR1 KGHSH, CDR2 LQKENI. This chain's CDR3 is CASSQIPGREVNYGDTF. CDR3 sequence (DNA): TGTGCCAGCTCACAAATTCCTGGACGGGAGGTCAACTATGGCGACACCTTC. Combining the CDR3 with reference TRBV18 and TRBJ1-2 gives the whole variable domain NAGVMQNPRHLVRRRGQEARLRCSPMKGHSHVYWYRQLPEEGLKFMVYLQKENIIDESGMPKERFSAEFPKEGPSILRIQQVVRGDSAAYFCASSQIPGREVNYGDTFGSGTRLTVV.

This clonotype appeared a few times. The V and J genes are TRBV5-5 and TRBJ1-1; D might be TRBD1 (5 bases). V was pared by 2 bases and J by 5 bases, with 10 bases between. The V gene's germline CDR1 is SGHKS and CDR2 YYEKEE (reference sequence). The CDR3 contains 13 residues. The CDR3 loop is CASSFGAMTEAFF. Here the CDR3 DNA reads TGTGCCAGCAGCTTTGGGGCTATGACTGAAGCTTTCTTT. The whole variable domain, remainder taken from reference TRBV5-5 and TRBJ1-1, is DAGVTQSPTHLIKTRGQQVTLRCSPISGHKSVSWYQQVLGQGPQFIFQYYEKEERGRGNFPDRFSARQFPNYSSELNVNALLLGDSALYLCASSFGAMTEAFFGQGTRLTVV.